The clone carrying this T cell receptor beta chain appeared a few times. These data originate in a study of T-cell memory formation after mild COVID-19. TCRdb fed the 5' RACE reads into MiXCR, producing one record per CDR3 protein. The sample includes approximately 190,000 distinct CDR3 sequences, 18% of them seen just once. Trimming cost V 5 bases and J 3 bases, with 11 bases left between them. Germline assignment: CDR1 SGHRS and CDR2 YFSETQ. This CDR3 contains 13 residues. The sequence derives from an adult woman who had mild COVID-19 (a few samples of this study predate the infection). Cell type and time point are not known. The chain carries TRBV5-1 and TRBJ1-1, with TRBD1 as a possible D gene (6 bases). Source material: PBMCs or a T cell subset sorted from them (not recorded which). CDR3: CASRRGPDTEAFF. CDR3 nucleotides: TGCGCCAGCAGACGGGGGCCGGACACTGAAGCTTTCTTT.